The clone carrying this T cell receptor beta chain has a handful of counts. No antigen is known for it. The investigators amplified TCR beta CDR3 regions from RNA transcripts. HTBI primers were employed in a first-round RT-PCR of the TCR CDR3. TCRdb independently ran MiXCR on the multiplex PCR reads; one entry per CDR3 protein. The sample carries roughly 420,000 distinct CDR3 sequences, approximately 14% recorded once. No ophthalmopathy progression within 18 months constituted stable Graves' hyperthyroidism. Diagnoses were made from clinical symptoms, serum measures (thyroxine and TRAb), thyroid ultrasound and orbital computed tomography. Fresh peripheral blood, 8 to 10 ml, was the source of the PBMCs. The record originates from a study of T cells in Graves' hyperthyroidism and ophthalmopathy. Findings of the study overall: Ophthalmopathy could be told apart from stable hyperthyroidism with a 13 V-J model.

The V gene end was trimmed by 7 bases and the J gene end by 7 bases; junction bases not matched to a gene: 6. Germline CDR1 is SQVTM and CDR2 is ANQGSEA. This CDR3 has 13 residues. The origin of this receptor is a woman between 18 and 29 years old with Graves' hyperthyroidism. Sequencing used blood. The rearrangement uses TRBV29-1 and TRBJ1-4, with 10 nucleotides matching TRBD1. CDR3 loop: CSAADRGVEKLFF. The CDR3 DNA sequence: TGCAGCGCCGCGGACAGGGGGGTTGAAAAACTGTTTTTT. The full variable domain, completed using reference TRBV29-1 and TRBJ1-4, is SAVISQKPSRDICQRGTSLTIQCQVDSQVTMMFWYRQQPGQSLTLIATANQGSEATYESGFVIDKFPISRPNLTFSTLTVSNMSPEDSSIYLCSAADRGVEKLFFGSGTQLSVL.